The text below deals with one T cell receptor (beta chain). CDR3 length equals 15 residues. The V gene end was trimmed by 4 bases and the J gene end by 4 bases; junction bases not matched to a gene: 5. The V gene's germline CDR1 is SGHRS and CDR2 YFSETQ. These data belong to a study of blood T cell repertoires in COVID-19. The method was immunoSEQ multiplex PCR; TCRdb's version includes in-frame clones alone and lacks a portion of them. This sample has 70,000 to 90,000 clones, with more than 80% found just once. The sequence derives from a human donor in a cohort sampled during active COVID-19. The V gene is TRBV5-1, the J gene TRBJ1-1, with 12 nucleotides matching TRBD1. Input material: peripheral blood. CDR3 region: CASSGTGGGGTEAFF. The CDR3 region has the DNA TGCGCCAGCAGCGGGACAGGGGGCGGCGGCACTGAAGCTTTCTTT.